This TCR beta chain was obtained from a study of T cell responses to AZD1222 COVID-19 vaccine. Regarding the study as a whole: Once two AZD1222 doses were given, Spike-specific TCR breadth and depth went up. Reportedly, nearly half the spike-specific TCRs target unmutated variant regions.

On this clone itself: Its antigen is still unknown.

Clones were read by immunoSEQ multiplex PCR, and TCRdb kept only the in-frame ones, dropping some. Here the sample spans tens of thousands of clones, about 90% being singletons. This CDR3 comprises 16 residues. The trim removed 2 bases at V and 3 bases at J, leaving 8 bases unmatched. Germline V gene sequence: CDR1 MNHEY, CDR2 SMNVEV (reference sequence). The starting material was peripheral blood, obtained on day 0 of AZD1222 vaccination. The TCR sequence derives from an adult in good health. The chain joins TRBV27 to TRBJ2-7; 9 nucleotides align to TRBD1. CDR3 nucleotide sequence: TGTGCCAGCAGTTTAGTCGGACAGGGGAAGGGCTACGAGCAGTACTTC. It codes for CASSLVGQGKGYEQYF.